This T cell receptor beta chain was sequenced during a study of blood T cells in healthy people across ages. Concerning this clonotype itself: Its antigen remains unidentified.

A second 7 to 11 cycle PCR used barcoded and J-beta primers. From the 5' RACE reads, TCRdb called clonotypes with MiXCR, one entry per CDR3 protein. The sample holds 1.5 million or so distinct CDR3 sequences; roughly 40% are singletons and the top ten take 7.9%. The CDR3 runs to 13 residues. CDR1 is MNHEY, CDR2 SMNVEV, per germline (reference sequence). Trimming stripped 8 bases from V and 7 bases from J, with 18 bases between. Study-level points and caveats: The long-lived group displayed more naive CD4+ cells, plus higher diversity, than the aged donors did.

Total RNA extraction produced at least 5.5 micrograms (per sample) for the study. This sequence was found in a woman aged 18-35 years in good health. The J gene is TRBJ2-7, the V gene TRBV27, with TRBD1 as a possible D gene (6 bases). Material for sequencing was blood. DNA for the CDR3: TGTGCCAGCGGGGGCCGAGGAGACAATGAGCAGTACTTC. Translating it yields CASGGRGDNEQYF.